By its share, the clone carrying this TCR beta chain is medium-sized. These data belong to a study of OX40 agonist ivuxolimab in advanced cancers. Germline-derived CDR1 and CDR2 are ENHRY and SYGVKD. This CDR3 has 18 amino acids. Trimming shortened V by 3 bases and J by 0 bases, and 21 bases separated the two germline ends. Profiling relied on immunoSEQ multiplex PCR, and the TCRdb table lists in-frame clones only, not all of them. The table shows roughly 18,000 clones, with over 60% occurring only once. The rearrangement uses TRBV10-3 and TRBJ2-7, with a tentative D call TRBD1 (5 bases). This material consisted of CD4+ or CD8+ T cells sorted from blood, taken in a trial of the OX40 agonist ivuxolimab. The clonotype originates from an adult with an advanced solid tumor such as melanoma, head and neck, liver or kidney cancer. In DNA, the CDR3 is TGTGCCATCAGTGACCCCACGGAAGCAGGGCAATTCTCCTACGAGCAGTACTTC. It is translated as CAISDPTEAGQFSYEQYF.